Following are 21 T cell receptor beta chains from one sample sequenced in a study of siplizumab effects on memory and regulatory T cells. The table came from immunoSEQ multiplex PCR; TCRdb's copy has only in-frame clones and leaves some out. The sample holds 45,000 to 60,000 clones, about 90% seen once. Sequenced input: naive CD8+ T cells sorted from blood. These TCRs come from a human donor in good health.

The rearrangement links TRBV29-1 to TRBJ2-2; D is uncertain. The germline CDR1 and CDR2 sequences are SQVTM and ANQGSEA. The V end lost 7 bases, the J end lost 4 bases, and 10 bases lay between the germline ends. The length of the CDR3 is 12 residues. CDR3 amino acids: CSAVKGTGELFF. The DNA of the CDR3 is TGCAGCGCCGTCAAGGGCACCGGGGAGCTGTTTTTT.

J is TRBJ2-7 and V is TRBV5-6; tentatively, D is TRBD2 (6 bases). The CDR3 is made up of 15 amino acids. Germline lookup yields CDR1 SGHDT and CDR2 YYEEEE. V was clipped by 7 bases and J by 0 bases, with 17 bases between them. The CDR3 coding sequence is TGTGCCAGCGCCAAGAGGGAGGCACCCTCCTACGAGCAGTACTTC. It encodes CASAKREAPSYEQYF.

The rearrangement joins TRBV6-5 to TRBJ1-1; D perhaps matches TRBD1 (5 bases). Looked up from germline, CDR1 is MNHEY and CDR2 is SVGAGI. V was cut by 0 bases and J by 10 bases, with 15 bases left in between. CDR3 size: 14 residues. CDR3 DNA: TGTGCCAGCAGTTACTCGAGGATAGGGGACGGAGCTTTCTTT. It translates to CASSYSRIGDGAFF.

The V and J genes are TRBV4-1 and TRBJ2-2; a possible D gene is TRBD2 (6 bases). Per germline, CDR1 MGHRA and CDR2 YSYEKL. The CDR3 sequence is 16 residues long. Deletions cut 4 bases from V and 0 bases from J, with 12 bases between. This chain's CDR3 is CASSRQWDSNTGELFF. CDR3 coding DNA: TGCGCCAGCAGCCGCCAATGGGACTCGAACACCGGGGAGCTGTTTTTT.

This clone was seen a single time. CDR3 residues: CASSHDLYNEQFF. The CDR3, as DNA: TGTGCCAGCAGCCACGACTTGTACAATGAGCAGTTCTTC. This chain joins TRBV7-3 and TRBJ2-1, with unresolved D. Trimming left V 5 bases short and J 4 bases short, with 9 bases between. The CDR3 consists of 13 residues. CDR1 is SGHTA and CDR2 is FQGTGA in the germline V gene.

The chain is built from TRBV7-9 and TRBJ1-4, with TRBD1 as a possible D gene (5 bases). CDR1 is SEHNR, CDR2 FQNEAQ, per germline (reference sequence). The CDR3 length is 15 residues. V lost 5 bases to trimming and J lost 5 bases, with 15 bases between them. The CDR3 loop is CASSDGDGGNEKLFF. CDR3 DNA sequence: TGTGCCAGCAGCGACGGGGACGGCGGGAATGAAAAACTGTTTTTT.

The chain recombines TRBV12-5 with TRBJ2-7; D is ambiguous. This CDR3 is built from 11 residues. From germline, CDR1 is LGHNT and CDR2 FRNRAP. Trimming removed 5 bases at V and 5 bases at J, with 7 bases between. The CDR3 DNA follows: TGTGCTAGTGGTCGCACCAACGAGCAGTACTTC. Translation gives CASGRTNEQYF. Using reference TRBV12-5 and TRBJ2-7 for the parts outside the CDR3, the full variable domain is DARVTQTPRHKVTEMGQEVTMRCQPILGHNTVFWYRQTMMQGLELLAYFRNRAPLDDSGMPKDRFSAEMPDATLATLKIQPSEPRDSAVYFCASGRTNEQYFGPGTRLTVT.

This clone was picked up a small number of times. CDR3 sequence reads: CASSLASRGGRNEQYF. Here the CDR3 DNA reads TGTGCCAGCAGCTTAGCGTCTCGGGGGGGCAGGAACGAGCAGTACTTC. The chain has TRBV7-9 and TRBJ2-7; 8 bases align to TRBD2. This CDR3 has 16 amino acids. Germline assignment: CDR1 SEHNR and CDR2 FQNEAQ (reference sequence). After removal of 0 bases from V and 5 bases from J, the junction contained 9 bases not matched to a gene.

This chain joins TRBV27 and TRBJ2-1, with D unresolved. This CDR3 spans 11 amino acids. The V gene lost 3 bases and the J gene lost 7 bases, with 4 bases spanning the gap. Germline V gives CDR1 MNHEY, CDR2 SMNVEV (reference sequence). This chain's CDR3 is CASSFGNEQFF. For the CDR3, the DNA is TGTGCCAGCAGTTTTGGAAATGAGCAGTTCTTC.

The chain links TRBV5-1 to TRBJ2-4, with TRBD2 matching over 10 bases. Germline CDR1 SGHRS, CDR2 YFSETQ. CDR3 size: 14 residues. With V trimmed by 4 bases and J by 9 bases, 7 bases remained unmatched. The CDR3 nucleotides read TGCGCCAGCAGCGGGGGACTAGCGCACGGCATTCAGTACTTC. Its protein product is CASSGGLAHGIQYF.

The rearrangement uses TRBV4-1 and TRBJ2-1; TRBD2 is a possible D gene (6 bases). V was cut by 1 base and J by 0 bases, with 19 bases left in between. The CDR3 contains 19 residues. Germline V lookup: CDR1 MGHRA, CDR2 YSYEKL. CDR3 DNA: TGCGCCAGCAGCCAAGTCCCCGGTGATGGAGGGGACTCCTACAATGAGCAGTTCTTC. Protein: CASSQVPGDGGDSYNEQFF.

The chain joins TRBV7-9 to TRBJ2-1, with D unresolved. CDR1 SEHNR and CDR2 FQNEAQ come from the germline V gene (reference sequence). Trimming took 8 bases from V and 4 from J, leaving 12 bases between them. The CDR3 extends over 13 amino acids. The CDR3 DNA follows: TGTGCCAGCTGGGCCCCAGGATACAATGAGCAGTTCTTC. It yields the protein CASWAPGYNEQFF. The full variable domain, rest sourced from reference TRBV7-9 and TRBJ2-1, is DTGVSQNPRHKITKRGQNVTFRCDPISEHNRLYWYRQTLGQGPEFLTYFQNEAQLEKSRLLSDRFSAERPKGSFSTLEIQRTEQGDSAMYLCASWAPGYNEQFFGPGTRLTVL.

Here the CDR3 DNA reads TGTGCCAGTACCCCCTTGGGCTCGCATAATGAGCAGTTCTTC. Translation: CASTPLGSHNEQFF. The V gene is TRBV19, the J gene TRBJ2-1; no firm D call. The germline V gene encodes CDR1 LNHDA and CDR2 SQIVND (reference sequence). This CDR3 spans 14 amino acids. V lost 7 bases, J lost 7 bases, and 17 bases lay in between.

This chain's CDR3 is CSVDTEGYEQYF. As DNA, the CDR3 is TGCAGCGTTGACACAGAAGGCTACGAGCAGTACTTC. The chain combines TRBV29-1 with TRBJ2-7; D gene ambiguous. V was clipped by 3 bases and J by 3 bases, with 9 bases between them. The CDR3 contains 12 residues. CDR1 SQVTM and CDR2 ANQGSEA come from the germline V gene.

The chain recombines TRBV5-6 with TRBJ2-7, with D possibly matching TRBD2 (6 bases). The CDR3 extends over 16 amino acids. V was pared by 2 bases and J by 2 bases, with 17 bases between. Germline V gene sequence: CDR1 SGHDT, CDR2 YYEEEE. CDR3 amino acids: CASSFLPGVGTYEQYF. CDR3 coding DNA: TGTGCCAGCAGCTTTCTTCCGGGAGTGGGGACCTACGAGCAGTACTTC.

This sequence joins TRBV6-1 and TRBJ1-1; D perhaps matches TRBD1 (5 bases). CDR1 is MNHNS and CDR2 is SASEGT in the germline V gene. Trimming left V 6 bases short and J 4 bases short, with 12 bases between. The CDR3 has 13 residues. The CDR3 DNA sequence: TGTGCCAGCAGAGGCCGGGGGGGCACTGAAGCTTTCTTT. Translation: CASRGRGGTEAFF.

The chain is built from TRBV27 and TRBJ2-5; 11 nucleotides align to TRBD2. Germline values: CDR1 MNHEY, CDR2 SMNVEV (reference sequence). The CDR3 extends over 15 amino acids. V lost 5 bases and J lost 3; bases outside the gene matches: 5. CDR3 sequence reads: CASSELAGEEETQYF. In DNA, the CDR3 is TGTGCCAGCAGTGAACTAGCGGGAGAGGAAGAGACCCAGTACTTC.

The chain recombines TRBV5-1 with TRBJ2-7; no firm D call. The CDR3 is 13 amino acids. Trimming left V 7 bases short and J 0 bases short, with 11 bases between. Germline lookup yields CDR1 SGHRS and CDR2 YFSETQ. CDR3 DNA sequence: TGCGCCAGCGGTCGGACCAGCTCCTACGAGCAGTACTTC. This gives the protein CASGRTSSYEQYF. Drawing the rest from reference TRBV5-1 and TRBJ2-7, the complete variable domain is KAGVTQTPRYLIKTRGQQVTLSCSPISGHRSVSWYQQTPGQGLQFLFEYFSETQRNKGNFPGRFSGRQFSNSRSEMNVSTLELGDSALYLCASGRTSSYEQYFGPGTRLTVT.

The CDR3 bases are TGTGCCACCTATACAGGGGAAGTTGGCTACACCTTC. This sequence encodes CATYTGEVGYTF. V gene TRBV15 combines with J gene TRBJ1-2; 7 bases are a match to TRBD1. The CDR3 is made up of 12 amino acids. In germline, CDR1 is LNHNV, CDR2 YYDKDF (reference sequence). J gave up 7 bases and V 8 bases, and 7 bases lay outside the gene matches.

This clone came up once. V is TRBV7-6 and J is TRBJ2-7; 11 nucleotides agree with TRBD1. V shed 3 bases and J 5 bases; nucleotides not matched to a gene: 3. There are 14 residues in the CDR3. Germline V CDR1 and CDR2: SGHVS, FNYEAQ. CDR3 residues: CASSFGQGANEQYF. The CDR3 nucleotides read TGTGCCAGCAGCTTCGGACAGGGGGCGAACGAGCAGTACTTC.

The chain employs TRBV9 and TRBJ1-3; 9 bases map to TRBD1. V shed 3 bases, J shed 0 bases, and the junction held 7 bases outside the gene matches. CDR3 length: 17 amino acids. The V gene's germline CDR1 is SGDLS and CDR2 YYNGEE. The CDR3 coding sequence is TGTGCCAGCAGCGGGACGGACAGGGGATTCTCTGGAAACACCATATATTTT. Translation gives CASSGTDRGFSGNTIYF.